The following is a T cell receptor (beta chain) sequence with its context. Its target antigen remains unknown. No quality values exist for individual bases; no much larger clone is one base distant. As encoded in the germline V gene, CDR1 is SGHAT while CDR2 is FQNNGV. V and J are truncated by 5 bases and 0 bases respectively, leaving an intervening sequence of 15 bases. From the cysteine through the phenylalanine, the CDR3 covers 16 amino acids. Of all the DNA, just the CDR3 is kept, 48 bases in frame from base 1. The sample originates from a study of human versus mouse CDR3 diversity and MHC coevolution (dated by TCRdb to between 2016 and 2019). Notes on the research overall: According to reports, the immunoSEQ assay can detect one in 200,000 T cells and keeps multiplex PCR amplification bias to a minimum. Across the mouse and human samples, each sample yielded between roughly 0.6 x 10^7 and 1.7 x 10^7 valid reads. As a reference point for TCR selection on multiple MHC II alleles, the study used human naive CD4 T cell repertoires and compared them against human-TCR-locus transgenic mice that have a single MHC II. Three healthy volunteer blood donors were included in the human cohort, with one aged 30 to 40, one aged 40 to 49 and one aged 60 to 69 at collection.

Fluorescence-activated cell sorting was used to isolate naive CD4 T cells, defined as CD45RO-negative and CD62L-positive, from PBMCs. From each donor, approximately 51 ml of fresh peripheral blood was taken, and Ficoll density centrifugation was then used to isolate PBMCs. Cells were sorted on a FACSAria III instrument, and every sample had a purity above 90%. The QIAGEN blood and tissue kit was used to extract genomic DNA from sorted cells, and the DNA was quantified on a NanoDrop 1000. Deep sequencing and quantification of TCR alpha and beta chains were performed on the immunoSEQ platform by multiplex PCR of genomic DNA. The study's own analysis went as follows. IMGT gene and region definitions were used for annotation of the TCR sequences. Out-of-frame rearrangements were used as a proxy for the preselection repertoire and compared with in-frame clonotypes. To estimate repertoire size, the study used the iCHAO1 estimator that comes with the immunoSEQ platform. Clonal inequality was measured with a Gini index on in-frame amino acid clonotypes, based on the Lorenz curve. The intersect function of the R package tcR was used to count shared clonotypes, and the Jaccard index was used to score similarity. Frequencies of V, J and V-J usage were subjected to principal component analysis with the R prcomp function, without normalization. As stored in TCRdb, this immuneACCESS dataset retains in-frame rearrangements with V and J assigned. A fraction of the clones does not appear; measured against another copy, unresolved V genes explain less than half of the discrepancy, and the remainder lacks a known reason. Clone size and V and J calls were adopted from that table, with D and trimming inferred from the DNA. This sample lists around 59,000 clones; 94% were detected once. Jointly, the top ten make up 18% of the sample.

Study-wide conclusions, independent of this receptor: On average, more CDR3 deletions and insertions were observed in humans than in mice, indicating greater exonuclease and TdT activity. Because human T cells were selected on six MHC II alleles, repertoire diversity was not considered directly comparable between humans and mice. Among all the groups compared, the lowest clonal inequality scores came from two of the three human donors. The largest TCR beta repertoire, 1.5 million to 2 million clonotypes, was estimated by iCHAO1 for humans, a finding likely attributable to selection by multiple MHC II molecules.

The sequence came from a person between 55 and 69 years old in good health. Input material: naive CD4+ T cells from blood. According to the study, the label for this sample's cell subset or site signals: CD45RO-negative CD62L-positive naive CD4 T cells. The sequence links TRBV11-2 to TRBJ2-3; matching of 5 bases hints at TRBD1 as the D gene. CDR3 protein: CASSPRRAPSTDTQYF. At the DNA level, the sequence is TGTGCCAGCAGCCCCCGCAGGGCCCCTAGCACAGATACGCAGTATTTT. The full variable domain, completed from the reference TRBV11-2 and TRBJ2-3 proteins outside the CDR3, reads EAGVAQSPRYKIIEKRQSVAFWCNPISGHATLYWYQQILGQGPKLLIQFQNNGVVDDSQLPKDRFSAERLKGVDSTLKIQPAKLEDSAVYLCASSPRRAPSTDTQYFGPGTRLTVL.